This T cell receptor beta chain came from a study of T cells after yellow fever vaccination (dated by TCRdb to about 2019). Turning to the overall study: The SMART-Seq v4 Ultra Low Input RNA kit was used to prepare libraries from fractions with low cell numbers. To follow T-cell clones before and after both primary and booster YFV17D yellow fever vaccination, bulk TCR alpha and beta repertoires underwent longitudinal sequencing. Two healthy male donors, one aged 18 to 30 and one aged 30 to 39 years, were included in the cohort. Bulk PBMC replicates and cell subsets were isolated from blood drawn at multiple timepoints before and after both primary and secondary immunization.

Taken with the paper, the label for treatment or condition translates to: live attenuated yellow fever vaccine strain. A standard Ficoll-Paque protocol was used to isolate PBMCs from peripheral blood. CD4 and CD8 T-cell fractions were isolated with Dynabeads CD4 and CD8 positive selection kits. TriZol was used to extract RNA from bulk PBMCs, from CD4 and CD8 fractions, and from dextramer-positive and dextramer-negative fractions. In the case of this clonotype: This receptor's antigen is unknown. Nothing much larger sits one base from this clone, and base qualities are not available.

The study at large found these results: FACS-sorted repertoires could contain abundant contaminating clonotypes from the bulk population, so computational filtering was required. The secondary T-cell response was found to be weaker but faster than the primary response, with a peak reached on day 5 rather than on day 15. A small fraction of clonotypes appeared in both the CD4 and CD8 compartments, likely as a result of convergent recombination. After the booster, most clones that had expanded after primary vaccination were detected again (about 97% of CD4 and around nine tenths of CD8), suggesting broad maintenance of memory. Only two donors were included in the study, so the extent to which the findings can be generalized is limited.

TCR cDNA was synthesized by 5'RACE template switching, which introduced a universal primer site and unique molecular identifiers. Priming for cDNA synthesis came from both the TCR alpha and TCR beta constant segments. Two PCR steps were used to amplify libraries, with sample barcodes and sequencing adapters being added in the second step. Sequencing of the libraries was done on either Illumina HiSeq 2500 (2x100 bp) or NovaSeq (2x150 bp). Per the source publication's procedure: Reads were demultiplexed and collapsed into UMI consensus sequences with MIGEC, and V(D)J alignment was performed with MiXCR. Clonotypes responding to the vaccine were identified with edgeR on replicate PBMC samples, with the criteria of FDR below 0.01 and a log2 fold change above 5 up to day 15. Each bulk clonotype received a CD4 or CD8 identity based on whether the sequenced CD4 or CD8 repertoire contained that clonotype at higher abundance. In TCRdb, the public reads were trimmed at Q25 with fastp and aligned with MiXCR, with productive beta chains retained. Each entry is one CDR3 protein sequence, shown with its most common DNA and genes. These V and J calls are TCRdb output, not the study's own analysis. This sample gives a few hundred thousand distinct CDR3 sequences in total; 6% to 7.5% of them show up just once. The leading ten clones occupy roughly 0.9% of the sample.

V loses 0 bases at its end and J loses 6 bases; junction bases beyond the gene matches: 4. There are 15 amino acids in the CDR3, from cysteine to phenylalanine inclusive. The entry retains the CDR3 DNA only, 45 bases that are in frame from base 1. The germline V gene specifies SNHLY as CDR1 and FYNNEI as CDR2. This receptor was obtained from a man in his thirties or forties who received the YFV17D yellow fever vaccine. Sequencing used CD4+ T cells sorted from PBMCs, obtained 15 days after the yellow fever booster vaccination. The chain employs TRBV2 and TRBJ2-3; 9 junctional bases match TRBD2. The sequence in DNA is TGTGCCAGCAGTGAAGCGTCGAGCGGGAGGGATACGCAGTATTTT. This sequence encodes CASSEASSGRDTQYF. Reference TRBV2 and TRBJ2-3 genes cover what lies past the CDR3, so the full variable domain is EPEVTQTPSHQVTQMGQEVILRCVPISNHLYFYWYRQILGQKVEFLVSFYNNEISEKSEIFDDQFSVERPDGSNFTLKIRSTKLEDSAMYFCASSEASSGRDTQYFGPGTRLTVL.